This T cell receptor beta chain derives from a study of blood T cell repertoires in COVID-19. Profiling relied on immunoSEQ multiplex PCR, and the TCRdb table lists in-frame clones only, not all of them. Of 27,000 or so clones listed, roughly nine tenths are singletons. Looked up from germline, CDR1 is KGHDR and CDR2 is SFDVKD. The CDR3 loop spans 13 amino acids. V shed 8 bases, J shed 3 bases, and the junction held 3 bases outside the gene matches. This clonotype originated in a human donor with active COVID-19. The donor label of this sample is uncertain. The chain links TRBV24-1 to TRBJ2-3; 8 bases are a match to TRBD1. The source material was peripheral blood. The CDR3: CATMDRVTDTQYF. In DNA form, the CDR3 reads TGTGCCACCATGGACAGGGTAACAGATACGCAGTATTTT.